Below, 3 T cell receptor beta chains from the same sample are listed, as sequenced in a study of T cell clonality in common variable immunodeficiency. TCRdb keeps only in-frame clones here, not all; method: immunoSEQ multiplex PCR. Recorded here are 30,000 to 40,000 clones, none singletons. Their antigen targets remain unknown. Findings and limits, study-wide: Common variable immunodeficiency TCR beta sequences reportedly had fewer deletions and N-nucleotide insertions.

Source material: peripheral blood mononuclear cells. The receptors originated from a human donor with common variable immunodeficiency.

On this clone itself: The sequenced fragment ends 3 residues before the CDR3 boundary, so the rest is inferred from the germline J gene. This rearrangement joins TRBV5-1 to TRBJ1-2; the D is unclear. This CDR3 spans 15 amino acids. V shed 4 bases and J shed 2 bases, with 15 bases lying between them. Germline loops: CDR1 SGHRS, CDR2 YFSETQ. CDR3 bases read: TGCGCCAGCAGCGCTTTCGCCGGAGCGAACTATGGC. It translates to CASSAFAGANYG. The CDR3 as a whole reads CASSAFAGANYGYTF.

This clone was detected ten times or more. The read terminates 3 residues before the CDR3 end, so the remaining end is supplied by the germline J gene. This sequence joins TRBV13 and TRBJ2-2, with 12 bases lining up with TRBD2. Germline-derived CDR1 and CDR2 are PRHDT and FYEKMQ (reference sequence). Trimming took 5 bases from V and 4 from J; bases not matched to a gene: 5. This CDR3 has 16 residues. CDR3 sequence: CASSETSGGLTGELFF. CDR3 DNA (partial): TGTGCCAGCAGCGAGACTAGCGGGGGCCTCACCGGGGAG.

This clone has a count of ten or more. Coverage ceases 3 residues before the CDR3 finishes, and the germline J gene fills in the end. The rearrangement uses TRBV20-1 and TRBJ2-5; D is ambiguous. Germline lookup yields CDR1 DFQATT and CDR2 SNEGSKA (reference sequence). Trimming removed 4 bases at V and 2 bases at J, with 5 bases between. The CDR3 consists of 11 residues. CDR3 bases read: TGCAGTGCTAAACATCAAGAGACC. Translating it yields CSAKHQET. The entire CDR3 protein is CSAKHQETQYF.